This T cell receptor (beta chain) was observed in a study of blood T cell repertoires in COVID-19. Study background: Samples taken during acute and convalescent COVID-19 were collected in the United States, Italy and Spain. The cDNA or gDNA used as material had been derived from T cells, B-cell-depleted T cells, or PBMCs.

This CDR3 region has 15 residues. Authors' data handling: Amplification with reference gene primers provided the estimates of nucleated cell counts. Using immunoSEQ multiplex PCR, the repertoire was profiled, and TCRdb retains in-frame clones only, with some absent. For V, J and clone size, that table is used; D and trimming come from the DNA. Of approximately 220,000 clones in the sample, about four fifths are singletons; the top ten hold roughly 10%. There are a few counts of this clone. The sequenced sample consisted of peripheral blood. This clonotype originated in a woman of 80 years or more with acute or convalescent COVID-19. V usage is TRBV21-1 and J usage is TRBJ2-7; the DNA was not compared with TRBD1, the D call given in the table. TRBV21-1 is deemed a pseudogene. The CDR3 region has the DNA TGTGCCAGCACCAAAGGGGGGGACAGGGCTTACGAGCAGTACTTC. Protein product: CASTKGGDRAYEQYF.